These 5 T cell receptor beta chains were sequenced from one sample in a study of T cell changes during pregnancy in multiple sclerosis. The table came from immunoSEQ multiplex PCR; TCRdb's copy has only in-frame clones and leaves some out. The data contain 20,000 to 25,000 clones, under 95% of them singletons. This specimen consisted of CD4+ T cells from peripheral blood mononuclear cells, obtained in the third trimester of pregnancy. The receptors shown here come from a female donor with multiple sclerosis, enrolled in a pregnancy study.

The rearrangement uses TRBV4-1 and TRBJ2-5, with D tentatively TRBD2 (6 bases). From germline, CDR1 is MGHRA and CDR2 YSYEKL. The CDR3 loop spans 15 amino acids. V gave up 4 bases and J gave up 5 bases, with 17 bases separating them. The CDR3, as DNA: TGCGCCAGCAGCCGAATAGACGGAGGGATGGAGACCCAGTACTTC. Residues: CASSRIDGGMETQYF.

This chain links TRBV6-6 with TRBJ1-2; 9 bases agree with TRBD1. The CDR3 consists of 14 residues. The V and J ends lost 5 bases and 4 bases, in that order; junction bases with no gene match: 5. Germline CDR1 reads MNHNY; CDR2 reads SVGAGI (reference sequence). CDR3 protein: CASSPGQGSYGYTF. For the CDR3, the DNA is TGTGCCAGCAGTCCGGGACAGGGATCCTATGGCTACACCTTC.

The rearrangement links TRBV5-1 to TRBJ2-1, with unresolved D. Trimming shortened V by 0 bases and J by 3 bases, and 10 bases separated the two germline ends. This CDR3 has 15 amino acids. Germline loops: CDR1 SGHRS, CDR2 YFSETQ. CDR3 coding DNA: TGCGCCAGCAGCTTGGAACTAACGGTCTACAATGAGCAGTTCTTC. Its translation is CASSLELTVYNEQFF.

This clone appeared once. This CDR3 reads CASRSSAAYNSPLHF. The CDR3 DNA reads TGTGCCAGCCGATCCTCGGCGGCTTATAATTCACCCCTCCACTTT. The gene calls are TRBV2 and TRBJ1-6; D is ambiguous. The V gene lost 8 bases and the J gene lost 4 bases, with 15 bases spanning the gap. The germline V gene has CDR1 SNHLY and CDR2 FYNNEI. The CDR3 spans 15 residues.

In this sample, this clone turned up once. The J gene is TRBJ2-3, the V gene TRBV19; D gene unclear. CDR3 size: 11 residues. The V gene lost 3 bases and the J gene lost 6 bases, with 4 bases spanning the gap. Germline V CDR1 and CDR2: LNHDA, SQIVND (reference sequence). The CDR3 DNA is TGTGCCAGTAGTATCGGGGATACGCAGTATTTT. It encodes CASSIGDTQYF.